This record covers a single TCR beta chain. Assay used: immunoSEQ multiplex PCR; TCRdb lists only in-frame clones, some missing. The top ten clones hold approximately 2.1% of a sample with 80,000 to 90,000 clones, 89% of them seen once. Trimming cost V 4 bases and J 5 bases; bases outside gene matches: 5. The CDR3 contains 14 residues. Germline V gene data show CDR1 as LNHDA and CDR2 as SQIVND (reference sequence). The source of the sample is a study of T cell responses to AZD1222 COVID-19 vaccine. Sequenced here: peripheral blood, sampled on day 0 of AZD1222 vaccination. The clonotype comes from an adult in good health. The gene calls are TRBV19 and TRBJ1-5; TRBD1 matches 7 bases. The CDR3 nucleotides are TGTGCCAGTAGTACCACAGGGGAGGATCAGCCCCAGCATTTT. Translating it yields CASSTTGEDQPQHF.